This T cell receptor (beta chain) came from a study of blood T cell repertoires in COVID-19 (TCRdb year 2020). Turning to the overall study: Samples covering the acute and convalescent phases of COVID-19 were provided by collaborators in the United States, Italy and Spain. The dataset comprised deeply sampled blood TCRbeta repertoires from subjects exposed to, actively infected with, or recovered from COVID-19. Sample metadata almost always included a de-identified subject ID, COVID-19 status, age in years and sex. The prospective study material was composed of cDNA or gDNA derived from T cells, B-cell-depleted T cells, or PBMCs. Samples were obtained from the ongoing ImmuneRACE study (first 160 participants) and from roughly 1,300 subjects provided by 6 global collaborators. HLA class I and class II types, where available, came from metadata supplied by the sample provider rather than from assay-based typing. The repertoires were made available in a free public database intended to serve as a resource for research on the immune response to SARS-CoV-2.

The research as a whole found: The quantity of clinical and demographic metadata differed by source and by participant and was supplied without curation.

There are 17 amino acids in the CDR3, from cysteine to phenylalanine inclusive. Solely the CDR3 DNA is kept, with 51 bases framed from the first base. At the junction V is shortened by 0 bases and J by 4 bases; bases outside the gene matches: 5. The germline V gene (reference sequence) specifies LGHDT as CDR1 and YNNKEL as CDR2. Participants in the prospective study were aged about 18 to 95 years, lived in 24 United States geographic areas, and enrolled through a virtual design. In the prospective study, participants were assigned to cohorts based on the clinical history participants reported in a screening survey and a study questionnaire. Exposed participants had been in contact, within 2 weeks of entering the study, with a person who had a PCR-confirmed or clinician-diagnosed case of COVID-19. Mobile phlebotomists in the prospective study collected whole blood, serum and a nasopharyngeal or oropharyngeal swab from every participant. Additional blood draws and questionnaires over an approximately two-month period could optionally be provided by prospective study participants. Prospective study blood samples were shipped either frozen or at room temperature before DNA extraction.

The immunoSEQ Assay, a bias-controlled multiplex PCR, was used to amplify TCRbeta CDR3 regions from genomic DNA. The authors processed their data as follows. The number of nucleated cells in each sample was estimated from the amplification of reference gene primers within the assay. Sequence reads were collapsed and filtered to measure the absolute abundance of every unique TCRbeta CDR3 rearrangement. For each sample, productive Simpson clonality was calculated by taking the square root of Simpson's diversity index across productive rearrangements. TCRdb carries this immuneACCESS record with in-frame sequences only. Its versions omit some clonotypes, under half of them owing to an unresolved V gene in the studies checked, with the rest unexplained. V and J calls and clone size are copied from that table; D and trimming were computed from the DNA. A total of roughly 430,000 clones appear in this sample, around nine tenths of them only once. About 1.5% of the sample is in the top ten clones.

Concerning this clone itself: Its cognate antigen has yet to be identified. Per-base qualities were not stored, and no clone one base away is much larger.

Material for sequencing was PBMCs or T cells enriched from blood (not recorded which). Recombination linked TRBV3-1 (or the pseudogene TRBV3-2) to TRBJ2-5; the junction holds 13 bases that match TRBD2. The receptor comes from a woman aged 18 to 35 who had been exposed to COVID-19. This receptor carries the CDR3 CASSQEWTSGGTETQYF. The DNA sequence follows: TGTGCCAGCAGCCAAGAATGGACTAGCGGGGGTACAGAGACCCAGTACTTC.